The T cell receptor (beta chain) under discussion was sequenced for a study of OX40 agonist ivuxolimab in advanced cancers. Study in general: Patients were treated with intravenous ivuxolimab, dosed at 0.01 to 10 mg/kg and infused every 2 weeks.

Study-wide points: Patients who responded partially at 0.1-3.0 mg/kg showed clonal expansion ranking among the lowest.

The repertoire was sequenced with immunoSEQ multiplex PCR; TCRdb's copy has only in-frame clones and lacks some. Of fewer than 65,000 clones listed, 75% to 85% are singletons. On this clone itself: Its antigen remains unidentified.

Patients were ruled out by autoimmune disease history or systemic immunosuppression. Germline V gene sequence: CDR1 SGHVS, CDR2 FNYEAQ. This CDR3 region has 13 residues. The sample here was CD4+ or CD8+ T cells sorted from blood, taken in a trial of the OX40 agonist ivuxolimab. This TCR came from an adult with an advanced solid tumor such as melanoma, head and neck, liver or kidney cancer. The chain uses TRBV7-6 and TRBJ2-5, with D perhaps being TRBD1 or TRBD2 (5 bases each). The DNA end is a closer match to TRBJ2-7, so the J assignment may be wrong. The chain's CDR3 is CASSLRDGYEQYF. The CDR3 region has the DNA TGTGCCAGCAGCCTCCGGGACGGCTACGAGCAGTACTTC.